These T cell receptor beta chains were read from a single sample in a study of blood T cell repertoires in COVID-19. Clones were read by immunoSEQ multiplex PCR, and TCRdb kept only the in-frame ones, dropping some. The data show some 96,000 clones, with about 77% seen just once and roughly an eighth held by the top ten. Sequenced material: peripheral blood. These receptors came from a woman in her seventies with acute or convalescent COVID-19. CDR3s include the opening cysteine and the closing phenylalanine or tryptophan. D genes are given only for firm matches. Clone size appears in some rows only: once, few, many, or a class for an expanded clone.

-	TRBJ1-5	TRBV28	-	CASSWVDPGQPQHF	TGTGCCAGCAGTTGGGTTGACCCGGGTCAGCCCCAGCATTTT
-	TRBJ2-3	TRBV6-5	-	CATSLGQSTDTQYF	TGTGCCACCTCACTCGGACAGAGCACAGATACGCAGTATTTT
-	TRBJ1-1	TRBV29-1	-	CSVNQGKDTEAFF	TGCAGCGTAAATCAGGGGAAGGACACTGAAGCTTTCTTT
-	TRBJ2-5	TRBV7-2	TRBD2	CASSTELAGKTQYF	TGTGCCAGCAGCACAGAACTAGCGGGAAAGACCCAGTACTTC
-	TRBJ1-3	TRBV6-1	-	CASSETGNTIYF	TGTGCCAGCAGTGAAACAGGAAACACCATATATTTT
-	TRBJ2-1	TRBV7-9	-	CASSSRGVAYNEQFF	TGTGCCAGCAGCTCCAGGGGTGTAGCCTACAATGAGCAGTTCTTC
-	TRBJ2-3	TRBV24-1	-	CATSDPRVADTQYF	TGTGCCACCAGTGACCCCCGGGTGGCAGATACGCAGTATTTT
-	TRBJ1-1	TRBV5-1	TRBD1	CASRAGQGYTEAFF	TGCGCCAGCAGGGCTGGACAGGGCTACACTGAAGCTTTCTTT
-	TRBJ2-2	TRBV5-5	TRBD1	CASSFTGGRTGELFF	TGTGCCAGCAGCTTCACAGGGGGACGAACCGGGGAGCTGTTTTTT
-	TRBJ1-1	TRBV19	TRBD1	CASRFRDRDTEAFF	TGTGCCAGTAGGTTCCGGGACAGGGACACTGAAGCTTTCTTT
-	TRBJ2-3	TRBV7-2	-	CASSPTADTQYF	TGTGCCAGCAGCCCAACAGCAGATACGCAGTATTTT
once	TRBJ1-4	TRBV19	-	CASSGPTGGNEKLFF	TGTGCCAGTAGTGGCCCGACAGGAGGTAATGAAAAACTGTTTTTT
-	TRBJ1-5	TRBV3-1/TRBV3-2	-	CASSRTDRNQPQHF	TGTGCCAGCAGCCGAACGGACAGAAATCAGCCCCAGCATTTT
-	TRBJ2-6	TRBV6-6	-	CAGGQLSGANVLTF	TGTGCCGGGGGACAACTCTCTGGGGCCAACGTCCTGACTTTC
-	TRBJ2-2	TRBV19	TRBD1	CASGTRQGSSISTGELFF	TGTGCCAGTGGAACGAGACAGGGGTCTTCGATTAGCACCGGGGAGCTGTTTTTT
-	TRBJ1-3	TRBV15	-	CATSRALDSISGNTIYF	TGTGCCACCAGCAGAGCCCTCGACAGTATCTCTGGAAACACCATATATTTT
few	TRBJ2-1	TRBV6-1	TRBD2	CASSEGSGGSSYNEQFF	TGTGCCAGCAGTGAAGGGTCGGGGGGGAGCTCCTACAATGAGCAGTTCTTC
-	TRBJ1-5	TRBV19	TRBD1	CASDGDRGAYSNQPQHF	TGTGCCAGTGATGGGGACAGGGGGGCGTATAGCAATCAGCCCCAGCATTTT
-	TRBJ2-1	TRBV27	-	CASKGTYNEQFF	TGTGCCAGCAAAGGGACTTACAATGAGCAGTTCTTC
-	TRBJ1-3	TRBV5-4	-	CASSFGSPGSNTIYF	TGTGCCAGCAGCTTCGGCAGCCCGGGGTCAAACACCATATATTTT
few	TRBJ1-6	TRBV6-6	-	CASSETGSPLHF	TGTGCCAGCAGCGAGACAGGTTCACCCCTCCACTTT
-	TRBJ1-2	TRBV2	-	CASSEGPVNYGYTF	TGTGCCAGCAGTGAAGGGCCCGTTAACTATGGCTACACCTTC
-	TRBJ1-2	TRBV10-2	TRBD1	CASSSLQGNYGYTF	TGCGCCAGCAGTTCATTACAGGGGAACTATGGCTACACCTTC
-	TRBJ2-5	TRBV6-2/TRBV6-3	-	CASSYGPGEGLQETQYF	TGTGCCAGCAGTTACGGGCCAGGGGAGGGGTTGCAAGAGACCCAGTACTTC
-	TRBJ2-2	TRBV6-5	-	CASKEVYPGTGELFF	TGTGCCAGCAAGGAGGTCTACCCGGGAACCGGGGAGCTGTTTTTT
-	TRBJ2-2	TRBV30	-	CAWRGFDTGELFF	TGTGCCTGGCGGGGTTTCGACACCGGGGAGCTGTTTTTT
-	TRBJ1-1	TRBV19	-	CASRTGEGVSTEAFF	TGTGCCAGTAGGACAGGTGAAGGGGTAAGCACTGAAGCTTTCTTT
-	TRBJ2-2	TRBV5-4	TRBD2	CASSLGTSGGATGELFF	TGTGCCAGCAGCTTAGGGACTAGCGGGGGGGCCACCGGGGAGCTGTTTTTT
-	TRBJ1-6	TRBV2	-	CASSEQRDNSPLHF	TGTGCCAGCAGTGAACAGCGGGATAATTCACCCCTCCACTTT
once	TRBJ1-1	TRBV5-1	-	CASSRTDRGEAFF	TGCGCCAGCAGCAGGACAGACCGGGGTGAAGCTTTCTTT
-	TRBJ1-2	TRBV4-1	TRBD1	CASSQEGQGYGYTF	TGCGCCAGCAGCCAAGAGGGACAGGGGTATGGCTACACCTTC
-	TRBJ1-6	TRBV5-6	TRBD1	CASSPKGQGRSSPLHF	TGTGCCAGCAGCCCCAAAGGACAGGGGAGGAGTTCACCCCTCCACTTT
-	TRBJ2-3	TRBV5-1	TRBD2	CASRASGGTDTQYF	TGCGCCAGCAGGGCTAGCGGGGGCACAGATACGCAGTATTTT
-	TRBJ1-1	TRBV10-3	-	CAISESGLPNTEAFF	TGTGCCATCAGTGAATCAGGCCTACCGAACACTGAAGCTTTCTTT
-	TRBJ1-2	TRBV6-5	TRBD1	CASSRTPGGYGYTF	TGTGCCAGCAGCCGGACTCCAGGGGGCTATGGCTACACCTTC
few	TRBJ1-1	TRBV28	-	CASSFGGGGNTEAFF	TGTGCCAGCAGTTTTGGTGGCGGCGGAAACACTGAAGCTTTCTTT
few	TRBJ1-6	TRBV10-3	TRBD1	CAISDTGAINSPLHF	TGTGCCATCAGTGACACAGGGGCAATTAATTCACCCCTCCACTTT
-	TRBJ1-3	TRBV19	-	CASTKGGSGNTIYF	TGTGCCAGTACAAAGGGAGGCTCTGGAAACACCATATATTTT
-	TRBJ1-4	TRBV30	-	CAWSTPQAEKLFF	TGTGCCTGGAGTACACCCCAGGCTGAAAAACTGTTTTTT
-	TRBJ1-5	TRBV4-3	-	CASSQERWSQGHF	TGCGCCAGCAGCCAAGAAAGATGGAGCCAAGGGCATTTT
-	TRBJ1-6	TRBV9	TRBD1	CASSGSQGVNSPLHF	TGTGCCAGCAGCGGATCACAGGGGGTCAATTCACCCCTCCACTTT
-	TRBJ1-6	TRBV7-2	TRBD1	CASSSIQGSSYNSPLHF	TGTGCCAGCAGCTCAATACAGGGGAGCTCCTATAATTCACCCCTCCACTTT